A single sample gave rise to the 7 T cell receptor beta chains below, sequenced in a study of T-cell reconstitution after alpha-beta-depleted transplantation in children. Unique molecular identifiers featured in how the TCRbeta library was prepared. TCRdb re-analysed the PCR reads in MiXCR, keeping a single row per CDR3 protein. The table has approximately 230,000 distinct CDR3 sequences, roughly 23% seen once. The sample consisted of PBMCs, taken before TCRalphabeta/CD19-depleted stem cell transplant. These receptors were collected from a girl aged 2-10 years with Fanconi anemia, due to receive a stem cell transplant.

This CDR3 reads CSVIGLDSYNEQFF. DNA of the CDR3: TGCAGCGTAATTGGGCTCGACTCCTACAATGAGCAGTTCTTC. The gene calls are TRBV29-1 and TRBJ2-1, with no clear D. Looked up from germline, CDR1 is SQVTM and CDR2 is ANQGSEA. V lost 6 bases to trimming and J lost 0 bases, with 12 bases between them. This CDR3 spans 14 amino acids.

This clonotype was observed a few times. The gene calls are TRBV5-6 and TRBJ1-1; D is perhaps TRBD1 (5 bases). Germline V gene sequence: CDR1 SGHDT, CDR2 YYEEEE. V shed 1 base and J shed 0 bases, with 16 bases lying between them. CDR3 length: 17 amino acids. DNA of the CDR3: TGTGCCAGCAGCTTGATGATGGCAGGGCGAATGAACACTGAAGCTTTCTTT. Translating it yields CASSLMMAGRMNTEAFF. The variable domain in full, completed from reference TRBV5-6 and TRBJ1-1, reads DAGVTQSPTHLIKTRGQQVTLRCSPKSGHDTVSWYQQALGQGPQFIFQYYEEEERQRGNFPDRFSGHQFPNYSSELNVNALLLGDSALYLCASSLMMAGRMNTEAFFGQGTRLTVV.

The J gene is TRBJ2-7, the V gene TRBV29-1; TRBD2 matches at 11 bases. Losses at the gene ends were 4 bases for V and 3 bases for J; bases not matched to a gene: 8. CDR3 size: 15 residues. Germline loops: CDR1 SQVTM, CDR2 ANQGSEA. The CDR3 loop is CSVGPSSGRNYEQYF. CDR3 nucleotide sequence: TGCAGCGTTGGCCCGTCTAGCGGGAGGAACTACGAGCAGTACTTC.

This clonotype was observed many times. This chain joins TRBV25-1 and TRBJ2-3; D uncertain. V lost 3 bases and J lost 0, with 10 bases in between. Germline assignment: CDR1 MGHDK and CDR2 SYGVNS. The CDR3 runs to 15 residues. In DNA, the CDR3 is TGTGCCAGCAGTGAGGGTGGGGTAAGCACAGATACGCAGTATTTT. This codes for CASSEGGVSTDTQYF.

The V call is TRBV7-6, the J call TRBJ2-1; TRBD2 aligns across 8 bases. The CDR3 is 18 residues long. The germline V gene has CDR1 SGHVS and CDR2 FNYEAQ. The J segment lost 7 bases and the V segment lost 5 bases, leaving 19 bases of the junction unmatched. Written as DNA, the CDR3 is TGTGCCAGCAGCCCATTCCCGGCGGGGGATAGCGGGAAGAATGAGCAGTTCTTC. This codes for CASSPFPAGDSGKNEQFF.

The CDR3 here is CSAGGFGETQYF. The CDR3 DNA reads as TGCAGTGCTGGAGGCTTCGGGGAGACCCAGTACTTC. The chain carries TRBV20-1 and TRBJ2-5; D possibly corresponds to TRBD2 (5 bases). This CDR3 has 12 amino acids. The germline V gene has CDR1 DFQATT and CDR2 SNEGSKA (reference sequence). The V end was cut by 5 bases, the J end by 5 bases, with 12 bases between.

This clonotype was observed many times. The chain joins TRBV29-1 to TRBJ2-7; D is possibly TRBD2 (5 bases). V was clipped by 8 bases and J by 3 bases, with 11 bases between them. Looked up from germline, CDR1 is SQVTM and CDR2 is ANQGSEA. The length of the CDR3 is 11 residues. In DNA form, the CDR3 reads TGCAGCTTTACTAGTATCTACGAGCAGTACTTC. Protein product: CSFTSIYEQYF.